The sequence of this T cell receptor (beta chain) was determined in a study of blood T cell repertoires in COVID-19. As for the study in general: Samples came from the United States, Italy and Spain, spanning acute and convalescent COVID-19.

Trimming removed 0 bases from V and 2 bases from J; junction bases left unmatched: 11. The CDR3 has 19 amino acids. CDR1 is SGHDT, CDR2 YYEEEE, per germline. Authors' analysis steps: How many nucleated cells were present was estimated from reference gene primer amplification. Assay: immunoSEQ multiplex PCR; the TCRdb copy retains only in-frame clones and omits some. V and J calls and clone size are given by that table; D and trimming were obtained from the DNA. The sample has tens of thousands of clones, more than 75% seen once. Material for sequencing was peripheral blood. This chain uses TRBV5-6 with TRBJ2-1; 10 bases align to TRBD2. This clonotype was obtained from a human donor with active COVID-19. The donor label of this sample is uncertain. The CDR3 loop is CASSLGVTSGRLTYNEQFF. The CDR3 DNA is TGTGCCAGCAGCTTGGGGGTGACTAGCGGGCGCCTCACCTACAATGAGCAGTTCTTC. The entire variable domain, with the rest obtained from reference TRBV5-6 and TRBJ2-1, is as follows: DAGVTQSPTHLIKTRGQQVTLRCSPKSGHDTVSWYQQALGQGPQFIFQYYEEEERQRGNFPDRFSGHQFPNYSSELNVNALLLGDSALYLCASSLGVTSGRLTYNEQFFGPGTRLTVL.